A selection of T cell receptor beta chains follows, all from one sample in a study of technical replicates of blood from a handful of donors. Sequencing was performed with immunoSEQ multiplex PCR; in TCRdb, only in-frame clones are kept and a portion is missing. This table has 75,000 to 95,000 clones, approximately 94% appearing once. Input material: T cells isolated from PBMCs. These receptors were collected from a human donor in good health. Each CDR3 is given with its conserved first and last residue. D genes are given only for firm matches. Clone size is shown for a subset of rows, as once, few, many or a class of expanded clone.

CDR3 protein	CDR3 DNA	clone size	D gene	V gene	J gene
CASLGWQVAGNEQFF	TGTGCCAGCTTAGGTTGGCAGGTTGCTGGCAATGAGCAGTTCTTC	NA	NA	TRBV2	TRBJ2-1
CASPGCVDEQFF	TGCGCCAGCCCGGGATGTGTAGATGAGCAGTTCTTC	NA	NA	TRBV10-1	TRBJ2-1
CSVESGNRGSTFF	TGCAGCGTTGAATCTGGAAACAGGGGGTCAACTTTCTTT	NA	TRBD1	TRBV29-1	TRBJ1-1
CASSPDASGSWYNEQFF	TGTGCCAGCAGCCCAGACGCTAGCGGGAGCTGGTACAATGAGCAGTTCTTC	NA	TRBD2	TRBV28	TRBJ2-1
CASGLDRGVGSSYNEQFF	TGTGCTAGTGGATTGGACAGGGGCGTCGGAAGCTCCTACAATGAGCAGTTCTTC	NA	TRBD1	TRBV12-5	TRBJ2-1
CASSGDTYSGNTIYF	TGTGCCAGCAGCGGGGACACCTACTCTGGAAACACCATATATTTT	NA	NA	TRBV9	TRBJ1-3
CASSKGQGKGSDEQYF	TGTGCCAGCAGCAAAGGACAGGGTAAGGGTAGCGACGAGCAGTACTTC	NA	NA	TRBV21-1	TRBJ2-7
CASSDRIGQPQHF	TGTGCCAGCAGTGATAGAATCGGTCAGCCCCAGCATTTT	NA	NA	TRBV25-1	TRBJ1-5
CASSFTVEGGTQYF	TGTGCCAGCAGTTTTACGGTTGAAGGAGGTACGCAGTATTTT	NA	NA	TRBV27	TRBJ2-3
CSVLQGRDQPQHF	TGCAGCGTTTTACAGGGGCGGGATCAGCCCCAGCATTTT	NA	TRBD1	TRBV29-1	TRBJ1-5
CASSPPRLKREGPWGTDTQYF	TGTGCCAGCTCACCACCGAGGTTGAAGCGGGAGGGCCCCTGGGGCACAGATACGCAGTATTTT	once	TRBD2	TRBV18	TRBJ2-3
CASSPKGQGLAGGDGELFF	TGTGCCAGCAGCCCAAAGGGTCAGGGACTAGCGGGAGGGGACGGGGAGCTGTTTTTT	NA	TRBD2	TRBV7-2	TRBJ2-2
CASSLTGQGYTDTQYF	TGTGCCAGCAGTTTAACGGGACAGGGGTACACAGATACGCAGTATTTT	NA	TRBD1	TRBV6-5	TRBJ2-3
CASSSRTGIYEQYF	TGTGCCAGCAGCTCTAGGACGGGAATTTACGAGCAGTACTTC	NA	NA	TRBV13	TRBJ2-7
CASSPRTGSTEKLFF	TGTGCCAGCAGTCCACGGACAGGGAGTACTGAAAAACTGTTTTTT	NA	TRBD1	TRBV27	TRBJ1-4
CASSPWAGAAEQYF	TGTGCTAGCTCCCCCTGGGCGGGAGCTGCCGAGCAGTACTTC	NA	TRBD2	TRBV12-5	TRBJ2-7
CASSQVTYGYTF	TGTGCCAGCAGTCAGGTTACCTATGGCTACACCTTC	NA	NA	TRBV28	TRBJ1-2
CAIRTGLNTEAFF	TGTGCCATCCGTACAGGCCTGAACACTGAAGCTTTCTTT	NA	NA	TRBV6-5	TRBJ1-1
CASSVPQGTSGNTIYF	TGTGCCAGCAGTGTCCCACAGGGCACCTCTGGAAACACCATATATTTT	few	NA	TRBV6-1	TRBJ1-3
CASSYSLVAGTGEQYF	TGTGCCAGCAGTTATTCCCTGGTCGCAGGGACAGGGGAGCAGTACTTC	once	TRBD1	TRBV6-5	TRBJ2-7
CASSLVGGRFYGYTF	TGTGCCAGCAGCTTGGTCGGGGGGCGGTTCTATGGCTACACCTTC	NA	NA	TRBV5-8	TRBJ1-2
CASSPHNEQYF	TGTGCCAGCTCACCTCACAATGAGCAGTACTTC	NA	NA	TRBV18	TRBJ2-7
CASTKTGAGNTIYF	TGTGCCAGCACCAAGACAGGGGCTGGAAACACCATATATTTT	NA	TRBD1	TRBV6-5	TRBJ1-3
CAIPATSGTGNTEAFF	TGTGCCATCCCGGCGACGTCCGGGACAGGGAACACTGAAGCTTTCTTT	NA	TRBD1	TRBV25-1	TRBJ1-1
CASSGTGDELAGGHQILAPHEQYF	TGTGCCAGCAGTGGGACAGGGGATGAGCTAGCGGGAGGTCATCAGATATTGGCCCCCCACGAGCAGTACTTC	NA	TRBD2	TRBV2	TRBJ2-7
CASSLSSGTGVREQYF	TGTGCCAGCTCACTCAGCTCCGGGACAGGGGTTAGGGAGCAGTACTTC	NA	TRBD1	TRBV18	TRBJ2-7
CASSQDPGFYTDTQYF	TGTGCCAGCAGCCAAGATCCGGGATTTTACACAGATACGCAGTATTTT	NA	NA	TRBV14	TRBJ2-3
CAIVLQGYEQYF	TGTGCCATCGTATTACAGGGCTACGAGCAGTACTTC	NA	NA	TRBV6-1	TRBJ2-7
CASSEQGNGETQYF	TGTGCCAGCAGCGAACAGGGTAACGGAGAGACCCAGTACTTC	once	NA	TRBV9	TRBJ2-5
CAWSVRQNYGYTF	TGTGCCTGGAGTGTAAGACAGAACTATGGCTACACCTTC	NA	NA	TRBV30	TRBJ1-2
CASEGDTEAFF	TGTGCCAGCGAGGGGGACACTGAAGCTTTCTTT	NA	NA	TRBV6-6	TRBJ1-1
CASRGQGGQPQHF	TGTGCCAGCAGGGGACAGGGGGGTCAGCCCCAGCATTTT	NA	TRBD1	TRBV7-2	TRBJ1-5
CASSSTGLPQHF	TGTGCCAGCAGCTCTACAGGGCTGCCCCAGCATTTT	NA	NA	TRBV7-2	TRBJ1-5
CASRAGHHSYEQYF	TGCGCCAGCAGAGCGGGACACCACTCCTACGAGCAGTACTTC	once	NA	TRBV5-1	TRBJ2-7
CTSRPARGNGNTIYF	TGCACCAGCAGACCGGCCAGGGGGAATGGAAACACCATATATTTT	once	NA	TRBV1	TRBJ1-3
CASRRDRQNTEAFF	TGTGCCAGCAGACGAGACAGACAGAACACTGAAGCTTTCTTT	once	NA	TRBV28	TRBJ1-1